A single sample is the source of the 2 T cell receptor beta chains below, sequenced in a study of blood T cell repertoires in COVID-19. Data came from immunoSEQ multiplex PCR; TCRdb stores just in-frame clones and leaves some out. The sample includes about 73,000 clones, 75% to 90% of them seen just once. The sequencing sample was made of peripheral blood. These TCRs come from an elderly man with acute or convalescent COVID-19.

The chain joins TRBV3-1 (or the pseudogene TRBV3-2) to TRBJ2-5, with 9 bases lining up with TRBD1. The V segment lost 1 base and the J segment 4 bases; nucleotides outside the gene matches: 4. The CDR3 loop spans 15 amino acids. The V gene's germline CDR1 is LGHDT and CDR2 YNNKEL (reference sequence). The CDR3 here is CASSQGTGETETQYF. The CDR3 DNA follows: TGTGCCAGCAGCCAAGGGACAGGGGAAACAGAGACCCAGTACTTC.

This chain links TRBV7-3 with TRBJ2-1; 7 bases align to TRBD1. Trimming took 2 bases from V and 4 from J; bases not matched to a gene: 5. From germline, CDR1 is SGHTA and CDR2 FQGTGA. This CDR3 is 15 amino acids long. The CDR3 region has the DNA TGTGCCAGCAGCTTAGTTGGGACAGAATACAATGAGCAGTTCTTC. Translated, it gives CASSLVGTEYNEQFF.